The 30 T cell receptor beta chains below were found in one sample sequenced in a study of T cells in Graves' hyperthyroidism and ophthalmopathy. RNA transcripts gave rise to amplified TCR beta CDR3 regions. The HTBI primer set drove a first-round RT-PCR of the TCR CDR3. TCRdb recomputed calls from the multiplex PCR reads with MiXCR, one row per CDR3 protein. The data contain over 700,000 distinct CDR3 sequences, 15% to 20% of them singletons. The sample consisted of blood. These receptors were collected from a woman aged 50 to 65 with Graves' hyperthyroidism that later progressed to Graves' ophthalmopathy.

At least ten counts were recorded for this clonotype. The genes are TRBV6-5 and TRBJ1-1, with D maybe TRBD1 (5 bases). The CDR3 runs 16 residues. Germline V gives CDR1 MNHEY, CDR2 SVGAGI. V lost 0 bases, J lost 3 bases, and 14 bases lay in between. For the CDR3, the DNA is TGTGCCAGCAGTTACTCGGCCCCCCAGGGCCACACTGAAGCTTTCTTT. This gives the protein CASSYSAPQGHTEAFF.

This clonotype was counted only a few times. The chain recombines TRBV2 with TRBJ2-5; TRBD1 agrees at 8 bases. Germline CDR1 is SNHLY and CDR2 is FYNNEI. The ends lost 5 bases at V and 4 bases at J; junction bases unmatched: 6. The CDR3 runs to 14 residues. The DNA for the CDR3 is TGTGCCAGCAGTCAAACGACAGGGGTAGAGACCCAGTACTTC. Residues: CASSQTTGVETQYF.

Only a few counts were recorded for this clonotype. One end of the junction does not line up with germline, which may come from a read error. The CDR3: CASSSPSGATGTQYF. Here the CDR3 DNA reads TGTGCCAGCAGCTCTCCTAGCGGGGCCACAGGTACGCAGTATTTT. This sequence joins TRBV13 and TRBJ2-3; 9 bases align to TRBD2. Germline V gene sequence: CDR1 PRHDT, CDR2 FYEKMQ (reference sequence). The CDR3 loop spans 15 amino acids. The full variable domain, rest sourced from reference TRBV13 and TRBJ2-3, is AAGVIQSPRHLIKEKRETATLKCYPIPRHDTVYWYQQGPGQDPQFLISFYEKMQSDKGSIPDRFSAQQFSDYHSELNMSSLELGDSALYFCASSSPSGATGTQYFGPGTRLTVL.

This clonotype was seen a handful of times. The chain employs TRBV20-1 and TRBJ1-4, with TRBD1 matching over 7 bases. The ends lost 4 bases at V and 6 bases at J; junction bases unmatched: 8. From germline, CDR1 is DFQATT and CDR2 SNEGSKA (reference sequence). The CDR3 runs to 14 residues. CDR3 nucleotide sequence: TGCAGTGCTAACCCCCCCAGGGGGGATGAAAAACTGTTTTTT. Protein: CSANPPRGDEKLFF.

This sequence joins TRBV5-1 and TRBJ1-4; weak D call: TRBD1 (5 bases). Trimming left V 4 bases short and J 3 bases short, with 16 bases between. The CDR3 is 16 residues long. CDR1 SGHRS and CDR2 YFSETQ come from the germline V gene. CDR3 sequence (DNA): TGCGCCAGCAGCGTCCCGGACAACTTACCTAATGAAAAACTGTTTTTT. The encoded protein is CASSVPDNLPNEKLFF.

This clonotype showed up just a few times. V gene TRBV2 combines with J gene TRBJ2-2; D may be TRBD2 (5 bases). This CDR3 is 15 amino acids long. Germline assignment: CDR1 SNHLY and CDR2 FYNNEI. V gave up 2 bases and J gave up 6 bases, with 13 bases separating them. The CDR3 region is CASSETPLVAGELFF. CDR3 bases: TGTGCCAGCAGTGAAACCCCACTAGTCGCCGGGGAGCTGTTTTTT.

In this sample, this clonotype turned up many times. The chain has TRBV7-3 and TRBJ1-2, with 8 bases matching TRBD1. The CDR3 has 16 residues. In germline, CDR1 is SGHTA, CDR2 FQGTGA. J gave up 4 bases and V 5 bases, and 12 bases lay outside the gene matches. Written as DNA, the CDR3 is TGTGCCAGCAGCCCGGGGCCGAGACAGGGGCTCTATGGCTACACCTTC. Translating gives CASSPGPRQGLYGYTF. The full variable domain, rest sourced from reference TRBV7-3 and TRBJ1-2, is GAGVSQTPSNKVTEKGKYVELRCDPISGHTALYWYRQSLGQGPEFLIYFQGTGAADDSGLPNDRFFAVRPEGSVSTLKIQRTERGDSAVYLCASSPGPRQGLYGYTFGSGTRLTVV.

This clonotype occurred a few times. This sequence joins TRBV4-2 and TRBJ2-2, with D perhaps TRBD2 (5 bases). Trimming took 1 base from V and 3 from J, leaving 12 bases between them. CDR1 is LGHNA and CDR2 is YNFKEQ in the germline V gene. The CDR3 spans 16 residues. The CDR3 DNA reads as TGTGCCAGCAGCCAAGGCGGAGGACCCGACACCGGGGAGCTGTTTTTT. Translating it yields CASSQGGGPDTGELFF.

This clonotype turned up a few times. The V gene is TRBV3-1, the J gene TRBJ2-3; D possibly uses TRBD1 or TRBD2 (5 bases each). CDR3 size: 14 residues. Per germline, CDR1 LGHDT and CDR2 YNNKEL (reference sequence). Between the trimmed V and J ends, which lost 10 bases and 2 bases, there was a span of 16 bases. The CDR3 sequence: CATALGRNTDTQYF. CDR3 nucleotides: TGTGCCACTGCGTTGGGACGGAACACAGATACGCAGTATTTT.

The chain employs TRBV20-1 and TRBJ2-1; TRBD1 or TRBD2 may be the D gene (5 bases each). Germline-derived CDR1 and CDR2 are DFQATT and SNEGSKA (reference sequence). The V end lost 4 bases, the J end lost 9 bases, and 16 bases lay between the germline ends. The CDR3 spans 13 residues. CDR3 in amino acids: CSATPRVGREQFF. In DNA form, the CDR3 reads TGCAGTGCTACTCCCAGGGTGGGACGTGAGCAGTTCTTC.

The chain recombines TRBV29-1 with TRBJ1-2, with a possible D match to TRBD1 (6 bases). CDR1 and CDR2 from the germline V gene are SQVTM and ANQGSEA. Deletions cut 5 bases from V and 7 bases from J, with 14 bases between. This CDR3 spans 12 amino acids. CDR3: CSVSPGAGGYTF. As DNA, the CDR3 is TGCAGCGTTTCTCCGGGGGCTGGTGGCTACACCTTC.

This clonotype was seen at least ten times. The chain joins TRBV18 to TRBJ1-1; D might be TRBD1 (6 bases). CDR3 length: 14 residues. V shed 3 bases and J shed 1 base, with 9 bases lying between them. CDR1 is KGHSH, CDR2 LQKENI, per germline. DNA of the CDR3: TGTGCCAGCTCACCTAGGGGGAAGAACACTGAAGCTTTCTTT. Its translation is CASSPRGKNTEAFF.

This clonotype appeared a few times. The genes are TRBV7-9 and TRBJ1-2; maybe TRBD1 (5 bases). V lost 3 bases to trimming and J lost 4 bases, with 18 bases between them. This CDR3 is built from 16 residues. The germline V gene has CDR1 SEHNR and CDR2 FQNEAQ (reference sequence). CDR3 sequence reads: CASSFGAREGSYGYTF. CDR3 nucleotides: TGTGCCAGCAGCTTCGGGGCCCGTGAGGGGAGCTATGGCTACACCTTC.

This chain uses TRBV6-1 with TRBJ2-7; 7 bases match TRBD1. This CDR3 region has 17 residues. The V segment lost 7 bases and the J segment 3 bases; nucleotides outside the gene matches: 18. CDR1 and CDR2 from the germline V gene are MNHNS and SASEGT. CDR3 sequence reads: CASKEARFGTVIYEQYF. CDR3 DNA sequence: TGTGCCAGCAAAGAAGCAAGATTCGGGACAGTCATCTACGAGCAGTACTTC.

This clonotype was observed many times. The chain has TRBV11-2 and TRBJ1-3, with D unclear. Trimming left V 3 bases short and J 4 bases short, with 7 bases between. The CDR3 is 13 residues long. Germline CDR1 reads SGHAT; CDR2 reads FQNNGV. This CDR3 reads CASSFFGGNTIYF. The CDR3 coding sequence is TGTGCCAGCAGCTTTTTTGGCGGAAACACCATATATTTT.

This clonotype occurred many times. The chain is built from TRBV7-8 and TRBJ2-1, with unresolved D. The CDR3 contains 14 residues. Germline V gives CDR1 SGHVS, CDR2 FQNEAQ. V was shortened by 5 bases and J by 1 base, with 9 bases between the two germline ends. CDR3 residues: CASSAVGSYNEQFF. The CDR3 DNA reads as TGTGCCAGCAGCGCCGTGGGTTCCTACAATGAGCAGTTCTTC.

The chain uses TRBV7-2 and TRBJ2-5, with D possibly matching TRBD2 (5 bases). V lost 4 bases and J lost 4, with 13 bases in between. The CDR3 contains 14 residues. CDR1 is SGHTA, CDR2 FQGNSA, per germline. In DNA form, the CDR3 reads TGTGCCAGCAGCTCGGACTGGGTTATAGAGACCCAGTACTTC. It encodes CASSSDWVIETQYF.

V usage is TRBV7-6 and J usage is TRBJ2-5, with 7 bases identical to TRBD2. The germline gives CDR1 SGHVS, CDR2 FNYEAQ. Germline trimming cut 0 bases from V and 5 bases from J; bases unmatched to any gene: 12. The CDR3 covers 17 residues. CDR3 nucleotide sequence: TGTGCCAGCAGCTTAGCCCGGCGGGGGTTTGGTGGCGAGACCCAGTACTTC. Protein product: CASSLARRGFGGETQYF.

The gene calls are TRBV19 and TRBJ1-2; D is undetermined. Per the germline V gene, CDR1 is LNHDA and CDR2 is SQIVND (reference sequence). This CDR3 region has 14 residues. Trimming stripped 6 bases from V and 2 bases from J, with 13 bases between. CDR3 in amino acids: CASRPASRNYGYTF. The CDR3 DNA follows: TGTGCCAGTAGACCGGCCTCACGGAACTATGGCTACACCTTC.

This clonotype has at least ten counts. The CDR3: CASSEGTGAFFSYEQYF. The CDR3 nucleotides are TGCGCCAGCAGTGAGGGGACAGGGGCTTTCTTCTCCTACGAGCAGTACTTC. The J gene is TRBJ2-7, the V gene TRBV10-2; TRBD1 aligns across 10 bases. Unmatched junction bases numbered 7, after V lost 2 bases and J lost 0 bases. The germline V gene encodes CDR1 WSHSY and CDR2 SAAADI. The CDR3 length is 17 residues.

In this sample, this clonotype turned up many times. The CDR3 DNA sequence: TGTGCCAGCTCCCTAAAGCAAGGATTTGGCGCTGAAGCTTTCTTT. This gives the protein CASSLKQGFGAEAFF. The rearrangement joins TRBV18 to TRBJ1-1; no reliable D call. The CDR3 totals 15 residues. The germline V gene has CDR1 KGHSH and CDR2 LQKENI. Trimming removed 6 bases from V and 6 bases from J, with 20 bases in between.

Many counts were recorded for this clonotype. This sequence joins TRBV20-1 and TRBJ2-5; D unresolved. Germline-derived CDR1 and CDR2 are DFQATT and SNEGSKA (reference sequence). The CDR3 totals 11 residues. With 3 bases removed from V and 4 bases from J, the gap between germline ends came to 6 bases. CDR3 nucleotides: TGCAGTGCTAGTAACGGAGAGACCCAGTACTTC. Its translation is CSASNGETQYF.

The rearrangement joins TRBV7-9 to TRBJ1-2; 8 bases are shared with TRBD1. J was trimmed by 7 bases and V by 5 bases; bases with no gene match: 6. Looked up from germline, CDR1 is SEHNR and CDR2 is FQNEAQ (reference sequence). This CDR3 contains 13 residues. The CDR3 DNA is TGTGCCAGCAGCGAGGACAGGGCCTCTGGCTACACCTTC. Amino acid sequence: CASSEDRASGYTF. Drawing the rest from reference TRBV7-9 and TRBJ1-2, the complete variable domain is DTGVSQNPRHKITKRGQNVTFRCDPISEHNRLYWYRQTLGQGPEFLTYFQNEAQLEKSRLLSDRFSAERPKGSFSTLEIQRTEQGDSAMYLCASSEDRASGYTFGSGTRLTVV.

This clonotype was found a few times. The rearrangement links TRBV6-5 to TRBJ2-5; 8 bases align to TRBD2. V trimming: 0 bases; J trimming: 5 bases; junction bases outside the gene matches: 11. Per the germline V gene, CDR1 is MNHEY and CDR2 is SVGAGI. This CDR3 spans 17 amino acids. In DNA form, the CDR3 reads TGTGCCAGCAGTTACTCGAGGTCGATAGCGGGGAGGGAGACCCAGTACTTC. Encoded protein: CASSYSRSIAGRETQYF.

This clonotype was picked up many times. This chain uses TRBV5-1 with TRBJ2-7, with D perhaps TRBD1 (5 bases). This CDR3 spans 12 amino acids. The ends were cut back, 0 bases at V and 7 bases at J, with 8 bases in the middle. CDR1 and CDR2 (germline): SGHRS, YFSETQ. The CDR3 DNA reads TGCGCCAGCAGCTTGGAAGGGGAAGAGCAGTACTTC. Amino acids: CASSLEGEEQYF.

Ten or more counts support this clonotype. V gene TRBV3-1 combines with J gene TRBJ1-2, with 10 bases identical to TRBD1. Trimming at V came to 7 bases and at J to 7 bases, leaving 6 bases not matched to a gene. CDR3 length: 13 amino acids. Per the germline V gene, CDR1 is LGHDT and CDR2 is YNNKEL (reference sequence). The CDR3 here is CASTPDRGGGYTF. The DNA for the CDR3 is TGTGCCAGCACCCCGGACAGGGGGGGTGGCTACACCTTC. The entire variable domain, with the rest obtained from reference TRBV3-1 and TRBJ1-2, is as follows: DTAVSQTPKYLVTQMGNDKSIKCEQNLGHDTMYWYKQDSKKFLKIMFSYNNKELIINETVPNRFSPKSPDKAHLNLHINSLELGDSAVYFCASTPDRGGGYTFGSGTRLTVV.

This clonotype was found a few times. The CDR3 is CASSPGPGFEKLFF. In nucleotides, the CDR3 is TGTGCCAGCAGTCCCGGGCCAGGCTTTGAAAAACTGTTTTTT. The chain couples TRBV12-3 or TRBV12-4 to TRBJ1-4; D is unresolved. The V end was cut by 5 bases, the J end by 7 bases, with 14 bases between. The CDR3 totals 14 residues.

The CDR3 bases are TGTGCCAGCAGTCCCCGACAGGGAAGGAAAACCTTC. Amino acids: CASSPRQGRKTF. This chain joins TRBV27 and TRBJ1-2; 7 bases map to TRBD1. CDR1 MNHEY and CDR2 SMNVEV come from the germline V gene (reference sequence). Trimming cost V 5 bases and J 14 bases; bases outside gene matches: 11. CDR3 size: 12 residues.

Turning to this clonotype: This CDR3 is missing its conserved last phenylalanine or tryptophan, likely due to a read error. The genes are TRBV6-1 and TRBJ1-1; D gene unclear. Germline V CDR1 and CDR2: MNHNS, SASEGT. The CDR3 consists of 15 residues. Trimming shortened V by 2 bases and J by 1 base, and 11 bases separated the two germline ends. The DNA for the CDR3 is TGTGCCAGCAGTGAACGGGCCGGCGGGAACACTGAAGCTTTCCTT. Protein product: CASSERAGGNTEAFL.

The chain employs TRBV19 and TRBJ2-3; no definite D call. This CDR3 spans 16 amino acids. Trimming removed 1 base at V and 2 bases at J, with 13 bases between. Per the germline V gene, CDR1 is LNHDA and CDR2 is SQIVND (reference sequence). This CDR3 reads CASSIGAGYSTDTQYF. The CDR3 nucleotides are TGTGCCAGTAGTATAGGGGCCGGCTACTCCACAGATACGCAGTATTTT.